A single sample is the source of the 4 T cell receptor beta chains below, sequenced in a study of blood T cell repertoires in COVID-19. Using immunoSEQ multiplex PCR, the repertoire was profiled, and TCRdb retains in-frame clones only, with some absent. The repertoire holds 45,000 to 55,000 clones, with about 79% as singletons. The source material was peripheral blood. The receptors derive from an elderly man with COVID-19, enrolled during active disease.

Here the CDR3 DNA reads TGTGCCAGCACCCGGACAGGGGAGAACTATGGCTACACCTTC. It yields the protein CASTRTGENYGYTF. The genes are TRBV5-6 and TRBJ1-2; TRBD1 agrees at 9 bases. After removal of 6 bases from V and 2 bases from J, the junction contained 5 bases not matched to a gene. CDR3 length: 14 amino acids. CDR1 and CDR2 (germline): SGHDT, YYEEEE.

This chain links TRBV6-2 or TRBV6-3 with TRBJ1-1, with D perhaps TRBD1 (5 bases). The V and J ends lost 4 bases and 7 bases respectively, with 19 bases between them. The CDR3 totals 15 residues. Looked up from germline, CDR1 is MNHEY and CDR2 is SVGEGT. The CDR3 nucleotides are TGTGCCAGCAGTTTGAACAGGCCAATATCGGGTGAAGCTTTCTTT. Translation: CASSLNRPISGEAFF.

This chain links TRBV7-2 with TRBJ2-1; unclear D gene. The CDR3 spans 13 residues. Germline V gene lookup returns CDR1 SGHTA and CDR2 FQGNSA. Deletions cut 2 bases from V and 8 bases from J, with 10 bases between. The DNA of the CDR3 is TGTGCCAGCAGCTTACCGGTGGTTGATGAGCAGTTCTTC. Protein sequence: CASSLPVVDEQFF.

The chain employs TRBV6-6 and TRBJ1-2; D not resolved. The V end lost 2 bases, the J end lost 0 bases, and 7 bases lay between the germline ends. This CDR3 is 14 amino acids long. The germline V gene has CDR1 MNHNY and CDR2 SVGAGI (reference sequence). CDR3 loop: CASSYRGTNYGYTF. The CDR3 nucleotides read TGTGCCAGCAGTTACCGGGGAACTAACTATGGCTACACCTTC.